This T cell receptor beta chain was found in a study of beta chain features in type 1 diabetes. A heparinised blood draw that averaged about 120 mL was obtained once from each donor. Cell sorting via CD45RO/CCR7/CD25/CD127/CD95/CD27 was performed to obtain CD4+ naive, central memory, regulatory and stem cell-like memory cells. Regarding the study as a whole: In every one of the four CD4+ subsets, TCRB CDR3s were moderately but significantly shorter in Type 1 diabetes patients. Naive, central memory and regulatory TCRB repertoires appeared more similar among patients than healthy donors.

Reverse transcribing all isolated RNA meant expressed TCRB transcripts were sequenced. Read counts averaged approximately 3.5 million for samples of naive, central memory and regulatory T cells. Sequencing used immunoSEQ multiplex PCR; TCRdb keeps in-frame clones, though not all of them. The sample comprises some 640,000 clones, roughly 13% of which are singletons, and roughly 0.04% rests with the top ten. CDR1 and CDR2 from the germline V gene are SGHAT and FQNNGV. The V gene lost 7 bases and the J gene lost 5 bases, with 17 bases spanning the gap. This CDR3 is 14 amino acids long. Note on this clone: Its antigen remains unknown.

The V gene is TRBV11-2, the J gene TRBJ2-5; D not resolved. Sequencing was carried out using naive CD4+ T cells from blood. The sequence was obtained from a man in his late teens or twenties with type 1 diabetes. The CDR3: CASNHRRTVETQYF. CDR3 DNA: TGTGCCAGCAACCATAGGCGCACGGTGGAGACCCAGTACTTC.